This T cell receptor (beta chain) emerged from a study of blood T cell repertoires in COVID-19. On the study more broadly: The United States, Italy and Spain provided the acute and convalescent COVID-19 samples. Sources were T cells, B-cell-depleted T cells, or PBMCs; the material itself was cDNA or gDNA.

In the authors' methods: Researchers report that nucleated cell counts were estimated from reference gene primer amplification. Clones were read by immunoSEQ multiplex PCR, and TCRdb kept only the in-frame ones, dropping some. V, J and clone size are those of that table, while D and trimming were read from the DNA. The sample lists around 250,000 clones, 82% occurring once. CDR1 is MNHEY, CDR2 SVGEGT, per germline. V lost 3 bases and J lost 8; bases outside the gene matches: 7. The CDR3 runs to 14 residues. V gene TRBV6-2 or TRBV6-3 combines with J gene TRBJ2-1, with 7 positions matching TRBD2. The receptor was derived from a woman younger than 35 with acute or convalescent COVID-19. The source material was peripheral blood. CDR3 residues: CASSYGGGGHEQFF. The CDR3 bases are TGTGCCAGCAGTTATGGAGGCGGGGGACATGAGCAGTTCTTC.